The rows below give T cell receptor beta chains drawn from one sample of a study of blood T cell repertoires in COVID-19. This table comes from immunoSEQ multiplex PCR, and its TCRdb copy is limited to in-frame clones, with some not included. The table has approximately 63,000 clones, 80% to 90% seen once. Material: peripheral blood. These TCRs come from a woman between 55 and 75 years old with COVID-19, enrolled during active disease. The CDR3 runs from the conserved cysteine through the conserved F or W. The size field is filled for only some rows; it gives once, few, many or a size class.

J gene | clone size | V gene | CDR3 protein
TRBJ1-1 | NA | TRBV7-9 | CASSLEPDSSEAFF
TRBJ2-7 | NA | TRBV10-3 | CAIGLTAYEQYF
TRBJ2-7 | NA | TRBV28 | CASSQSVRHLYEQYF
TRBJ1-1 | NA | TRBV3-1/TRBV3-2 | CASSQEIPPPRDTEAFF
TRBJ2-7 | NA | TRBV7-2 | CASSSRPGVGDSHEQYF
TRBJ2-1 | NA | TRBV6-6 | CATTRSGLPRDEQFF
TRBJ1-6 | NA | TRBV21-1 | CASSRHHNSPLHF
TRBJ2-4 | NA | TRBV29-1 | CSAAGLARGTKNIQYF
TRBJ2-7 | NA | TRBV21-1 | CASSNMADTHSYEQYF
TRBJ2-7 | NA | TRBV11-2 | CASSLEVRRGGYEQYF
TRBJ2-7 | few | TRBV25-1 | CASLRDNSYEQYF
TRBJ2-3 | NA | TRBV5-1 | CASSARTSGRAADTQYF
TRBJ2-5 | NA | TRBV28 | CASSLKPQTQYF
TRBJ2-3 | NA | TRBV6-5 | CASRKSGGADTQYF
TRBJ1-2 | once | TRBV27 | CASRITGGTYGYTF
TRBJ2-7 | NA | TRBV12-3/TRBV12-4 | CASSLVREYEQYF
TRBJ2-5 | NA | TRBV5-4 | CASSRPDRYQETQYF
TRBJ1-1 | NA | TRBV29-1 | CSVPFGTGHHTEAFF